This TCR beta chain was sequenced during a study of cytomegalovirus exposure and HLA in healthy donors. Study results and limitations: A later analysis linked 15,000 to 20,000 TCR beta sequences to HLA alleles at 0.05 false discovery rate. Evidence from a later analysis indicated that most CMV-associated TCR beta chains looked HLA-restricted. 87-base-pair reads could not separate some V segments, including TRBV6-2 and TRBV6-3.

This clone was counted between two and nine times. Its specificity is unknown. The germline V gene encodes CDR1 MNHEY and CDR2 SVGAGI. V dropped 6 bases and J dropped 3 bases, with 9 bases sitting between them. The CDR3 is 13 amino acids. With 60 Vbeta and 13 Jbeta primers, the PCR was carried out. Sequencing used immunoSEQ multiplex PCR; TCRdb keeps in-frame clones, though not all of them. The top ten clones hold around 3.5% of a sample with approximately 90,000 clones, 75% to 80% of them seen once. This sequence originates from a man aged 30-40 years in good health and CMV-seronegative. The sample taken for sequencing was PBMCs. The chain employs TRBV6-5 and TRBJ1-5, with TRBD1 as a possible D gene (5 bases). In DNA, the CDR3 is TGTGCCAGCAGGCCAGGGTCCAATCAGCCCCAGCATTTT. Translating it yields CASRPGSNQPQHF.